This T cell receptor (beta chain) was found in a study of early T cells in non-severe SARS-CoV-2 infection. Whole-study findings and limits: There was a bias toward anti-spike CD8 responses in VDJdb matching, which missed private and CD4 specificities.

A note on this clonotype: Its antigen is currently unknown.

Researchers attached unique molecular identifiers to individual cDNA molecules. TCRdb re-called the 5' RACE reads through MiXCR, storing one row per CDR3 protein. The top ten hold nearly 4.5% of the sample, which has roughly 100,000 distinct CDR3 sequences, about an eighth seen once. Germline CDR1 and CDR2: PRHDT and FYEKMQ (reference sequence). V lost 5 bases and J lost 4, with 17 bases in between. The CDR3 loop spans 15 amino acids. This sequence was found in an adult who was a healthcare worker with PCR-confirmed SARS-CoV-2 infection or an uninfected control (not recorded which). Here the sequenced sample was whole blood, taken at baseline. The chain employs TRBV13 and TRBJ2-5; the D is unclear. CDR3 nucleotide sequence: TGTGCCAGCAGCCCTAGAGTGACACTGCTAGAGACCCAGTACTTC. Its protein product is CASSPRVTLLETQYF.